This TCR beta chain was captured by sequencing in a study of T-cell memory formation after mild COVID-19. Study background: TCR clusters were mostly donor specific.

After 5'RACE with constant-segment primers, TCR alpha and TCR beta cDNA libraries carrying sample barcodes and UMIs were obtained. TCRdb fed the 5' RACE reads into MiXCR, producing one record per CDR3 protein. The table includes 30,000 to 35,000 distinct CDR3 sequences, 7% to 8% detected once. Findings and limits, study-wide: While clones contracting from day 15 to 85 were balanced between CD4 and CD8, later expanders leaned CD4+. The pre-infection memory compartment contained some responding clones, suggesting cross-reactive memory joined.

This clonotype was counted at least ten times. Its antigen remains unidentified. The specimen sequenced was PBMCs or a T cell subset sorted from them (not recorded which). The clonotype comes from a man between 18 and 29 years old who had mild COVID-19 (a few samples of this study predate the infection). Cell type and time point are not known.

The CDR3 sequence: CASSYTGGNTIYF. The CDR3 bases are TGTGCCAGCAGTTATACAGGGGGAAACACCATATATTTT. This chain joins TRBV6-6 and TRBJ1-3; the D gene is possibly TRBD1 (6 bases). Germline V gene data show CDR1 as MNHNY and CDR2 as SVGAGI (reference sequence). V gave up 3 bases and J gave up 4 bases, with 7 bases separating them. The CDR3 length is 13 residues.